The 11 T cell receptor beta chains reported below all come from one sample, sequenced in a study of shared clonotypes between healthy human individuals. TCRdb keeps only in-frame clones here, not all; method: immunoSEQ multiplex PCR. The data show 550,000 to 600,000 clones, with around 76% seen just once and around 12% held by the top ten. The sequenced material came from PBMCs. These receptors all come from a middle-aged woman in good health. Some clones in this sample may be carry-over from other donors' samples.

CDR3 amino acids: CASSSHTARTYEQYF. The CDR3 region has the DNA TGTGCCAGCAGTTCCCACACGGCCCGGACCTACGAGCAGTACTTC. The chain is built from TRBV6-5 and TRBJ2-7; no firm D call. CDR3 length: 15 residues. V lost 4 bases and J 2 bases, leaving 15 bases between the germline ends. Looked up from germline, CDR1 is MNHEY and CDR2 is SVGAGI.

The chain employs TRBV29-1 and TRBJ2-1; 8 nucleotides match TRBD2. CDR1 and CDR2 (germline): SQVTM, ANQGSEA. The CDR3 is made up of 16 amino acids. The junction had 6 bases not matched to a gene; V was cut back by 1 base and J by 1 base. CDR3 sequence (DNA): TGCAGCGTTGAAGCATATAGCGGGGAATCCTACAATGAGCAGTTCTTC. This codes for CSVEAYSGESYNEQFF.

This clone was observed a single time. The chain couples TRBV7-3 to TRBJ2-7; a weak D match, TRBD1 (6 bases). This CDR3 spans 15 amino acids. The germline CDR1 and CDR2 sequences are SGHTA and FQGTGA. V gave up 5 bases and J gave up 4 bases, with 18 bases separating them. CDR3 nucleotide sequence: TGTGCCAGCAGCGTGGACAGTTCGGAAGGATACGAGCAGTACTTC. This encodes CASSVDSSEGYEQYF.

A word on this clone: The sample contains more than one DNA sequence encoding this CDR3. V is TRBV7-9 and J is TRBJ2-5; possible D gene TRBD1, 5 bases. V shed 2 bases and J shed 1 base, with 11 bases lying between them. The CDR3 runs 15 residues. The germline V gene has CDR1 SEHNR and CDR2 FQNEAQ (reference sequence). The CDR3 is CASSLRGGLQETQYF. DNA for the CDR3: TGTGCCAGCAGCTTAAGGGGCGGTCTCCAAGAGACCCAGTACTTC. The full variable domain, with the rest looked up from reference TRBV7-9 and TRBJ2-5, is DTGVSQNPRHKITKRGQNVTFRCDPISEHNRLYWYRQTLGQGPEFLTYFQNEAQLEKSRLLSDRFSAERPKGSFSTLEIQRTEQGDSAMYLCASSLRGGLQETQYFGPGTRLLVL.

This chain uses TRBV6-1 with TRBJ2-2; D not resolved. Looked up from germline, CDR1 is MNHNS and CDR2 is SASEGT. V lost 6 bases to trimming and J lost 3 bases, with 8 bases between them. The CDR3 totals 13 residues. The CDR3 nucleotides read TGTGCCAGCAGGGTAACATACACCGGGGAGCTGTTTTTT. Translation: CASRVTYTGELFF.

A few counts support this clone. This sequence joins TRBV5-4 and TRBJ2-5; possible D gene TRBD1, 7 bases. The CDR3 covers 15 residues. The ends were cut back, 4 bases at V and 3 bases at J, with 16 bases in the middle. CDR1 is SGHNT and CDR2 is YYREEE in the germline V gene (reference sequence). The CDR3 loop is CASSPQGGQKETQYF. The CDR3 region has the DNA TGTGCCAGCAGCCCCCAGGGGGGACAGAAAGAGACCCAGTACTTC.

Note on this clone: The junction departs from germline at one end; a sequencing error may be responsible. CDR3 sequence reads: CASSLAQSTGELVF. The CDR3 DNA reads as TGCGCCAGCAGCTTGGCACAGAGCACCGGGGAGCTAGTTTTT. V usage is TRBV5-1 and J usage is TRBJ2-2, with TRBD2 as a possible D gene (5 bases). The V gene's germline CDR1 is SGHRS and CDR2 YFSETQ. The CDR3 consists of 14 residues.

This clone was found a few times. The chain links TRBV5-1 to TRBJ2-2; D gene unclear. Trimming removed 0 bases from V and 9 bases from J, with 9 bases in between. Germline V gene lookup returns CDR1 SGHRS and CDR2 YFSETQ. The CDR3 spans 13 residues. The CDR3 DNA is TGCGCCAGCAGCTTGGCAGATACCAGGGAGCTGTTTTTT. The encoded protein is CASSLADTRELFF.

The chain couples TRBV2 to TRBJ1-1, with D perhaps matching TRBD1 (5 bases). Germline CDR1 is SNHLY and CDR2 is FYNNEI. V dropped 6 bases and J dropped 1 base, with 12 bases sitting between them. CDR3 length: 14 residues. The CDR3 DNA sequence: TGTGCCAGCAGCTCGGGACTGACGAACACTGAAGCTTTCTTT. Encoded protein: CASSSGLTNTEAFF.

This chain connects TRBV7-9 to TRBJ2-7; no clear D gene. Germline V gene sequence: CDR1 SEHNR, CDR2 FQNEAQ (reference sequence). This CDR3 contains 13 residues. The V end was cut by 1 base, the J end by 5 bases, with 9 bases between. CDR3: CASSLDSGDEQYF. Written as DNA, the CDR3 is TGTGCCAGCAGCTTAGACTCGGGCGACGAGCAGTACTTC.

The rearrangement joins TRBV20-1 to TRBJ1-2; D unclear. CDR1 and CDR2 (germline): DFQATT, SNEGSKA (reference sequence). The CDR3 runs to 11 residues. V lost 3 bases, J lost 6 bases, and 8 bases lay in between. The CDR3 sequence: CSASRLDGYTF. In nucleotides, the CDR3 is TGCAGTGCTAGCCGACTTGATGGCTACACCTTC.